The clone carrying this T cell receptor beta chain was seen a few times. Its antigen remains unidentified. The length of the CDR3 is 17 residues. Germline loops: CDR1 SGHNT, CDR2 YYREEE (reference sequence). V lost 4 bases and J 0 bases, leaving 17 bases between the germline ends. The method was immunoSEQ multiplex PCR; TCRdb's version includes in-frame clones alone and lacks a portion of them. The sample lists 13,000 to 15,000 clones; 84% were seen once. The entry originates in a study of T cell responses to AZD1222 COVID-19 vaccine. Points from the study as a whole: It was only after the peak T cell response that any repertoires were sampled. Only 5 or 6 individuals given AZD1222 were seropositive at baseline.

The V and J genes are TRBV5-4 and TRBJ2-1; D not resolved. This clonotype was obtained from an adult who received the AZD1222 COVID-19 vaccine. Specimen: peripheral blood, collected 28 days after the second AZD1222 dose. CDR3 DNA: TGTGCCAGCAGCACAACGACTCAGGCCCACTCCTACAATGAGCAGTTCTTC. This codes for CASSTTTQAHSYNEQFF.